These T cell receptor beta chains were read from a single sample in a study of blood T cell repertoires in COVID-19. The data were produced by immunoSEQ multiplex PCR, yet TCRdb's version contains in-frame clones alone and is incomplete. There are around 18,000 clones in the sample; roughly 89% occur only once, and more than 10% lies in the top ten. Sequenced material: peripheral blood. The receptors come from a man in his fifties or sixties with active COVID-19. The CDR3 runs from the conserved cysteine through the conserved F or W. The D gene is left open where the match is weak. Clone size is given for some rows only: seen once, a few or many times, or a class if the clone is expanded.

v_call,j_call,clone_size,d_call,cdr3_aa,cdr3_nt
TRBV7-8,TRBJ2-7,NA,NA,CASSQGRGSYEQYF,TGTGCCAGCTCCCAAGGGAGGGGGTCCTACGAGCAGTACTTC
TRBV19,TRBJ2-7,NA,TRBD1,CASRPGQGNEQYF,TGTGCCAGTAGACCGGGACAGGGGAACGAGCAGTACTTC
TRBV4-2,TRBJ2-2,few,TRBD2,CASLLAGGHGELFF,TGTGCCAGCCTTTTGGCGGGAGGGCACGGGGAGCTGTTTTTT
TRBV11-2,TRBJ2-7,once,NA,CASSLVAAASYEQYF,TGTGCCAGCAGCTTAGTTGCAGCAGCGTCCTACGAGCAGTACTTC
TRBV19,TRBJ2-2,NA,NA,CASNRGGAGTGELFF,TGTGCCAGTAACAGGGGGGGGGCGGGCACCGGGGAGCTGTTTTTT
TRBV28,TRBJ1-5,NA,NA,CASIFQGLGFESNQPQHF,TGTGCCAGCATTTTCCAGGGTTTAGGGTTCGAGAGCAATCAGCCCCAGCATTTT
TRBV7-9,TRBJ2-7,NA,NA,CATRQTGYEQYF,TGTGCCACCCGACAGACCGGCTACGAGCAGTACTTC
TRBV14,TRBJ1-2,NA,NA,CASSQLGRDGYTF,TGTGCCAGCAGCCAACTCGGGAGGGATGGCTACACCTTC
TRBV7-8,TRBJ2-1,NA,TRBD1,CASSLTGTGGYNEQFF,TGTGCCAGCAGCTTAACCGGGACAGGGGGCTACAATGAGCAGTTCTTC
TRBV28,TRBJ2-7,NA,TRBD1,CATQTGSDEQYF,TGTGCCACACAGACAGGGTCCGACGAGCAGTACTTC
TRBV2,TRBJ2-1,NA,TRBD2,CASSRLAGGPNEQFF,TGTGCCAGCAGTCGACTAGCGGGGGGCCCCAATGAGCAGTTCTTC
TRBV6-6,TRBJ2-7,NA,NA,CASSSPDRTYEQYF,TGTGCCAGCAGTTCTCCTGACAGGACCTACGAGCAGTACTTC
TRBV2,TRBJ2-2,NA,NA,CASTVAGNTGELFF,TGTGCCAGCACGGTCGCAGGGAACACCGGGGAGCTGTTTTTT
TRBV3-1/TRBV3-2,TRBJ1-2,NA,TRBD1,CAINHRGSYYGHTF,TGTGCCATCAATCACAGGGGATCGTACTATGGCCACACCTTC
TRBV4-1,TRBJ2-7,NA,NA,CASSQPDRRPYEQYF,TGCGCCAGCAGCCAACCGGACAGACGCCCCTACGAGCAGTACTTC
TRBV18,TRBJ2-4,NA,TRBD2,CASSREGGPSAKNIQYF,TGTGCCAGCTCACGAGAGGGAGGGCCTTCCGCCAAAAACATTCAGTACTTC
TRBV6-1,TRBJ2-6,NA,TRBD1,CASSASTGSGANVLTF,TGTGCCAGCAGTGCCTCGACAGGGTCTGGGGCCAACGTCCTGACTTTC
TRBV30,TRBJ1-3,NA,TRBD1,CAWSDRGRSGNTIYF,TGTGCCTGGAGTGACAGGGGGCGGTCTGGAAACACCATATATTTT
TRBV7-2,TRBJ2-3,NA,TRBD1,CASSSSLGTGTDTQYF,TGTGCCAGCAGCTCCAGTCTCGGGACAGGCACAGATACGCAGTATTTT
TRBV20-1,TRBJ1-1,NA,NA,CSASKGQGSFEAFF,TGCAGTGCTAGTAAGGGTCAGGGCTCTTTCGAAGCTTTCTTT
TRBV18,TRBJ2-7,NA,TRBD2,CASSPLAGGPEYEQYF,TGTGCCAGCTCACCGTTAGCGGGAGGGCCGGAATACGAGCAGTACTTC
TRBV16,TRBJ1-5,NA,TRBD1,CASSPPGQGTHQPQHF,TGTGCCAGCAGCCCCCCGGGACAGGGGACCCATCAGCCCCAGCATTTT
TRBV5-1,TRBJ1-2,NA,NA,CASSQDTHGYTF,TGCGCCAGCAGCCAGGACACACACGGCTACACCTTC
TRBV7-9,TRBJ2-7,NA,NA,CASSFISARRGTYEQYF,TGTGCCAGCAGCTTTATCTCGGCGCGGAGGGGAACCTACGAGCAGTACTTC
TRBV4-3,TRBJ1-1,once,NA,CASSQDSEGGNTEAFF,TGCGCCAGCAGCCAAGATTCGGAAGGGGGGAACACTGAAGCTTTCTTT
TRBV7-8,TRBJ2-1,NA,TRBD2,CASSLAAGGRVTHNEQFF,TGTGCCAGCAGCTTAGCCGCGGGGGGGCGGGTAACCCACAATGAGCAGTTCTTC
TRBV3-1/TRBV3-2,TRBJ2-2,NA,TRBD2,CASSQVNRLAGTGELFF,TGTGCCAGCAGCCAAGTTAATAGACTAGCGGGCACCGGGGAGCTGTTTTTT
TRBV10-3,TRBJ2-3,NA,NA,CAISELGHSTDTQYF,TGTGCCATCAGTGAGTTGGGGCACAGCACAGATACGCAGTATTTT
TRBV9,TRBJ2-7,NA,NA,CASSGGTSEGYSYEQYF,TGTGCCAGCAGCGGGGGGACATCCGAGGGTTACTCCTACGAGCAGTACTTC
TRBV2,TRBJ1-5,NA,NA,CASSEGTASNQPQHF,TGTGCCAGCAGTGAAGGGACAGCGAGCAATCAGCCCCAGCATTTT
TRBV6-5,TRBJ2-3,NA,NA,CASTYKQNTDTQYF,TGTGCCAGCACCTACAAACAGAATACAGATACGCAGTATTTT